This TCR beta chain came from a study of blood T cell repertoires in COVID-19. Background on the study: There were acute and convalescent COVID-19 samples, and they came from the United States, Italy and Spain. From T cells, B-cell-depleted T cells, or PBMCs came the material, which was cDNA or gDNA.

Trimming took 0 bases from V and 4 from J, leaving 6 bases between them. The CDR3 extends over 13 amino acids. The germline V gene encodes CDR1 ENHRY and CDR2 SYGVKD. Method: immunoSEQ multiplex PCR; TCRdb's copy keeps in-frame clones and lacks some. Of fewer than 20,000 clones listed, approximately 90% were seen once; the top ten hold about 4.5%. The chain joins TRBV10-3 to TRBJ1-2; D is ambiguous. The source of this sequence is a man aged 55 to 69 with active COVID-19. The sequencing input was peripheral blood. CDR3 sequence: CAISESNSYGYTF. As DNA, the CDR3 is TGTGCCATCAGTGAGTCGAACAGCTATGGCTACACCTTC.